One sample yielded the 8 T cell receptor beta chains listed below, sequenced in a study of OX40 agonist ivuxolimab in advanced cancers. The library was built by means of the immunoSEQ multiplex PCR assay. In TCRdb, the immuneACCESS table is reduced to in-frame sequences with V and J assigned. These tables do not hold every clone; where another copy was compared, an unresolved V gene accounts for under half, and the others remain unexplained. Here the sample has tens of thousands of clones; 88% occur a single time. The ten largest account for under 8% of the sample. Source: CD4+ or CD8+ T cells sorted from blood, taken in a trial of the OX40 agonist ivuxolimab. Every receptor here comes from an adult with an advanced solid tumor such as melanoma, head and neck, liver or kidney cancer.

The chain links TRBV4-1 to TRBJ1-2; D not resolved. The germline V gene encodes CDR1 MGHRA and CDR2 YSYEKL. The CDR3 totals 13 residues. The V gene lost 0 bases and the J gene lost 5 bases, with 7 bases spanning the gap. CDR3 in amino acids: CASSQDTTYGYTF. The CDR3 nucleotides read TGCGCCAGCAGCCAAGATACTACGTATGGCTACACCTTC.

CDR3: CASSLDRAAQETQYF. The CDR3, as DNA: TGTGCCAGCAGCTTGGACAGGGCGGCCCAAGAGACCCAGTACTTC. The chain recombines TRBV7-9 with TRBJ2-5; 8 bases match TRBD1. Trimming at V came to 3 bases and at J to 1 base, leaving 4 bases not matched to a gene. This CDR3 has 15 residues. The germline V gene encodes CDR1 SEHNR and CDR2 FQNEAQ (reference sequence). Drawing the rest from reference TRBV7-9 and TRBJ2-5, the complete variable domain is DTGVSQNPRHKITKRGQNVTFRCDPISEHNRLYWYRQTLGQGPEFLTYFQNEAQLEKSRLLSDRFSAERPKGSFSTLEIQRTEQGDSAMYLCASSLDRAAQETQYFGPGTRLLVL.

This clone occurred a few times. V gene TRBV6-1 combines with J gene TRBJ2-7; TRBD1 matches 7 bases. V shed 4 bases, J shed 1 base, and the junction held 4 bases outside the gene matches. Germline V gene lookup returns CDR1 MNHNS and CDR2 SASEGT. The CDR3 spans 14 residues. Here the CDR3 DNA reads TGTGCCAGCAGTGTGGGACAGTTTTCCTACGAGCAGTACTTC. Its translation: CASSVGQFSYEQYF.

The chain uses TRBV5-6 and TRBJ2-7; TRBD2 is a possible D gene (7 bases). CDR1 and CDR2 from the germline V gene are SGHDT and YYEEEE. The CDR3 extends over 16 amino acids. V shed 0 bases and J shed 5 bases, with 18 bases lying between them. The CDR3 sequence: CASSLVGGGYRNEQYF. The CDR3 DNA follows: TGTGCCAGCAGCTTGGTGGGAGGGGGATACCGGAACGAGCAGTACTTC.

This sequence joins TRBV6-5 and TRBJ2-7; TRBD1 or TRBD2 may be the D gene (5 bases each). Trimming cost V 0 bases and J 4 bases, with 16 bases left between them. CDR3 length: 16 residues. Germline CDR1 reads MNHEY; CDR2 reads SVGAGI. In nucleotides, the CDR3 is TGTGCCAGCAGTTACTCACTCCCGGGACGGGGATACGAGCAGTACTTC. As protein: CASSYSLPGRGYEQYF.

This chain links TRBV9 with TRBJ1-3; 9 nucleotides line up with TRBD1. The CDR3 has 15 residues. The junction had 3 bases not matched to a gene; V was cut back by 1 base and J by 4 bases. The germline V gene has CDR1 SGDLS and CDR2 YYNGEE. Written as DNA, the CDR3 is TGTGCCAGCAGCGTATCGGGACAGGGCGGAAACACCATATATTTT. The encoded protein is CASSVSGQGGNTIYF.

This chain uses TRBV19 with TRBJ2-1, with a weak D call TRBD2 (5 bases). Germline assignment: CDR1 LNHDA and CDR2 SQIVND (reference sequence). Trimming cost V 7 bases and J 2 bases, with 15 bases left between them. This CDR3 is built from 15 residues. The CDR3 sequence is CASKRATPTYNEQFF. CDR3 nucleotides: TGTGCCAGTAAGAGGGCCACCCCGACCTACAATGAGCAGTTCTTC.

This chain connects TRBV4-1 to TRBJ2-5; 8 bases match TRBD1. Germline V gene lookup returns CDR1 MGHRA and CDR2 YSYEKL. The trim removed 0 bases at V and 5 bases at J, leaving 17 bases unmatched. The CDR3 sequence is 19 residues long. The CDR3 bases are TGCGCCAGCAGCCAAGAGGCAGGGGGCGGGGTAGCGGTTCCGGAGACCCAGTACTTC. This sequence encodes CASSQEAGGGVAVPETQYF.